This T cell receptor beta chain was documented in a study of blood T cell repertoires in COVID-19. The CDR3 covers 16 residues. Germline values: CDR1 LGHDT, CDR2 YNNKEL (reference sequence). V lost 1 base, J lost 7 bases, and 17 bases lay in between. Profiled with immunoSEQ multiplex PCR; TCRdb holds only in-frame clones, not every one. The data hold over 350,000 clones, with about 88% observed a single time. The sequencing sample was made of PBMCs or T cells enriched from blood (not recorded which). J is TRBJ2-1 and V is TRBV3-1 (or the pseudogene TRBV3-2); no reliable D call. The source of this sequence is a woman between 18 and 29 years old who had recovered from COVID-19. This CDR3 is CASSQVGPGPRNEQFF. The DNA of the CDR3 is TGTGCCAGCAGCCAAGTAGGCCCAGGCCCTCGGAATGAGCAGTTCTTC.